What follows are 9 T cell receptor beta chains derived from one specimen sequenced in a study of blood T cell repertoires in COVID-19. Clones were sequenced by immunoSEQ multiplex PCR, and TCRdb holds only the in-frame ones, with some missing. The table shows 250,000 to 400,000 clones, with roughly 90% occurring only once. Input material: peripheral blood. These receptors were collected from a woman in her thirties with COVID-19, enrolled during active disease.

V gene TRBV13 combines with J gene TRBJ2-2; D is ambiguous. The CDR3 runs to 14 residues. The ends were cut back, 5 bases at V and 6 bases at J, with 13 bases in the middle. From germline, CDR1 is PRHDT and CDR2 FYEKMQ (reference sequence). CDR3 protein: CASSPSRSPGELFF. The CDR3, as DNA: TGTGCCAGCAGCCCTTCCCGGTCCCCCGGGGAGCTGTTTTTT.

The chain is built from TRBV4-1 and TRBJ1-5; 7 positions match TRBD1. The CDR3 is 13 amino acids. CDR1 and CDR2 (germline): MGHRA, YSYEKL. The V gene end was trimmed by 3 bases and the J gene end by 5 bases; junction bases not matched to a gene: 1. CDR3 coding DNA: TGCGCCAGCAGCCATGACAGGGATCAGCCCCAGCATTTT. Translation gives CASSHDRDQPQHF.

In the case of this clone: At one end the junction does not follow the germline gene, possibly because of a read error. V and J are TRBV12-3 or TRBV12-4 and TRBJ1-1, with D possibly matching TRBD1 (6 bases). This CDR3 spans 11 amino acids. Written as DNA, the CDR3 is TGTGCCAGCAGCTTCTACAGGGAGAAGGTCTTT. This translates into CASSFYREKVF.

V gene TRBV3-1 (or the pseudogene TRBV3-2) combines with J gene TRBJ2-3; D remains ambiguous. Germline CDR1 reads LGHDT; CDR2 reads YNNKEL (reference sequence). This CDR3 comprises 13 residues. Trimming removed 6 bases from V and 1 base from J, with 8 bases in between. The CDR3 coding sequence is TGTGCCAGCAGTCGACTTCGCACAGATACGCAGTATTTT. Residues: CASSRLRTDTQYF.

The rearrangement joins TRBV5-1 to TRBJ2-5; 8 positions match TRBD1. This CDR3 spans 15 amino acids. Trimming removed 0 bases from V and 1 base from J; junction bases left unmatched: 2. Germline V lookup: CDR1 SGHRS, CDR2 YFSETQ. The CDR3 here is CASSLAGQGQETQYF. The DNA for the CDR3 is TGCGCCAGCAGCTTGGCTGGACAGGGCCAAGAGACCCAGTACTTC.

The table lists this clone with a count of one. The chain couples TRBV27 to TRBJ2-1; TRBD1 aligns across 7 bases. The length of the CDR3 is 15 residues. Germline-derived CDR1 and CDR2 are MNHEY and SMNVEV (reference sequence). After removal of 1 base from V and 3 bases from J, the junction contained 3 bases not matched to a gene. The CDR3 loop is CASSLLGGDYNEQFF. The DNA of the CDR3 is TGTGCCAGCAGTTTATTAGGGGGCGACTACAATGAGCAGTTCTTC.

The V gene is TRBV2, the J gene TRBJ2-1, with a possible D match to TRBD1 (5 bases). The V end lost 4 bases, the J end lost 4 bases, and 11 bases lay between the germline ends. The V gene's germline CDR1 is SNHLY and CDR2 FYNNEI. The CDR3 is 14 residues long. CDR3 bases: TGTGCCAGCAGTGGGGGCGCCCCTTACAATGAGCAGTTCTTC. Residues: CASSGGAPYNEQFF.

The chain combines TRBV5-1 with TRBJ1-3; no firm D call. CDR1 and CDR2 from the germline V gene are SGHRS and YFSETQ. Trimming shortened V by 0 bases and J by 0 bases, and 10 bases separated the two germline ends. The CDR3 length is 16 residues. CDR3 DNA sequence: TGCGCCAGCAGCTTGGATGGCACGGGCTCTGGAAACACCATATATTTT. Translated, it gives CASSLDGTGSGNTIYF.

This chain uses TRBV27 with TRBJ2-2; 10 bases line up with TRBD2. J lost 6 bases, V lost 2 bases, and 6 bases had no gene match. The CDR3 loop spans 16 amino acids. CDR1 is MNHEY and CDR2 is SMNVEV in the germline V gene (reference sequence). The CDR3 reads CASSLTSSGSSGELFF. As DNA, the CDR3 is TGTGCCAGCAGTTTAACGTCTAGCGGGAGTTCCGGGGAGCTGTTTTTT.